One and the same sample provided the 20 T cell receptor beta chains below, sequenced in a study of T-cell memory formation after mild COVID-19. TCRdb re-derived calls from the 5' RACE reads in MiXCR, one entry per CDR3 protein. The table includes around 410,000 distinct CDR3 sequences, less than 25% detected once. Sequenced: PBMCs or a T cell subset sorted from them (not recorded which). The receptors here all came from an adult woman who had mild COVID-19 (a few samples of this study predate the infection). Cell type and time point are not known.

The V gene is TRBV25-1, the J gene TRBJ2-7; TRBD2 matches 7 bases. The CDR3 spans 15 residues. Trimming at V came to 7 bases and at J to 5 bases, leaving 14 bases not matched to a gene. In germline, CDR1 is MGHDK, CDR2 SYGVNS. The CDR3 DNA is TGTGCCAGCACCTCCGTGAACCCCGGGAGGCACGAGCAGTACTTC. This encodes CASTSVNPGRHEQYF.

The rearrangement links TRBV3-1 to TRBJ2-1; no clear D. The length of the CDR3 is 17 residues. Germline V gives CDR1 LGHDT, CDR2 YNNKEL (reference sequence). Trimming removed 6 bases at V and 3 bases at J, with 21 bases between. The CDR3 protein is CASSLSLLRSYYNEQFF. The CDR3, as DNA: TGTGCCAGCAGTCTTTCTTTACTGAGGAGCTACTACAATGAGCAGTTCTTC.

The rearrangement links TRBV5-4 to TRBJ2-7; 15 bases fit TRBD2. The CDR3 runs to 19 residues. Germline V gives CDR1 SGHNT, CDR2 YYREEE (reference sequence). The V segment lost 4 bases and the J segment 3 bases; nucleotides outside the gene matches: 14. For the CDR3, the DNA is TGTGCCAGCAGCCCACGAATTGGACTAGCGGGAGGGGCTCGCTACGAGCAGTACTTC. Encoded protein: CASSPRIGLAGGARYEQYF.

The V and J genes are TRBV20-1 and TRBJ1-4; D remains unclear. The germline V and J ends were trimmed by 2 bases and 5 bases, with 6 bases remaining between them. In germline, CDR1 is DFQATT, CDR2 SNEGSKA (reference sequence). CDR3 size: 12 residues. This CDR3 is CSARRPNEKLFF. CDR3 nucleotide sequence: TGCAGTGCTAGAAGGCCGAATGAAAAACTGTTTTTT.

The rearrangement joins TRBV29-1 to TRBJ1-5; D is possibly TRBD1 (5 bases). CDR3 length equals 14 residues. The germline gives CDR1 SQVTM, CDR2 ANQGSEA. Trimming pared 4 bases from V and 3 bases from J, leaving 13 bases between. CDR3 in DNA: TGCAGCGTTGCCCAGGGAACCCTCAATCAGCCCCAGCATTTT. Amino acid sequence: CSVAQGTLNQPQHF.

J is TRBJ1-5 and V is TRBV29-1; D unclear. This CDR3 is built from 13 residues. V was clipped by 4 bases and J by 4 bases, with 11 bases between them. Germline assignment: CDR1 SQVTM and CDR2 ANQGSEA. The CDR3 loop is CSVADQENQPQHF. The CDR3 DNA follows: TGCAGCGTTGCTGATCAGGAGAATCAGCCCCAGCATTTT.

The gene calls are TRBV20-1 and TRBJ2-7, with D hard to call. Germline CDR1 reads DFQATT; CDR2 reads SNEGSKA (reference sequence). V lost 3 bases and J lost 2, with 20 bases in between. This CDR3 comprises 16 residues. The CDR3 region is CSASLTLSQYPYEQYF. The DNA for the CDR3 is TGCAGTGCTAGCCTTACGCTCTCCCAGTACCCCTACGAGCAGTACTTC.

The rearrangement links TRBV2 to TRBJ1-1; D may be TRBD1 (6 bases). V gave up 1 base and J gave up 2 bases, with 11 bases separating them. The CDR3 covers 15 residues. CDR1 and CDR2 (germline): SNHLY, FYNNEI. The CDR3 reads CASSEVRQANTEAFF. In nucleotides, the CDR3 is TGTGCCAGCAGTGAAGTGAGACAGGCAAACACTGAAGCTTTCTTT.

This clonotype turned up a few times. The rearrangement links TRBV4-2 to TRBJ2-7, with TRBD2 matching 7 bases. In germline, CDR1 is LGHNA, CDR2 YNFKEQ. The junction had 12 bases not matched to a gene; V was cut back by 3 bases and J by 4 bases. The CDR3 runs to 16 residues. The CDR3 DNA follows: TGTGCCAGCAGCCACCTCGGGGCGGGGGATGCGTACGAGCAGTACTTC. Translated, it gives CASSHLGAGDAYEQYF.

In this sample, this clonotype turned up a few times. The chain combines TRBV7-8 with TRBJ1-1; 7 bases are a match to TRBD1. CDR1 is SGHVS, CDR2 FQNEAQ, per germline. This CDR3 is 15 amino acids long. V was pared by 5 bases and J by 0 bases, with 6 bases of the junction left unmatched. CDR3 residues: CASSQTGAMNTEAFF. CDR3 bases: TGTGCCAGCAGCCAAACAGGGGCCATGAACACTGAAGCTTTCTTT.

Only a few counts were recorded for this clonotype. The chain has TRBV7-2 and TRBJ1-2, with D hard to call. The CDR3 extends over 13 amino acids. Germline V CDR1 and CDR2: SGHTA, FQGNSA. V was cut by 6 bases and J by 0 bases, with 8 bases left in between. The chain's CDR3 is CASSSRSNYGYTF. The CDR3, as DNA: TGTGCCAGCAGTTCAAGGTCTAACTATGGCTACACCTTC.

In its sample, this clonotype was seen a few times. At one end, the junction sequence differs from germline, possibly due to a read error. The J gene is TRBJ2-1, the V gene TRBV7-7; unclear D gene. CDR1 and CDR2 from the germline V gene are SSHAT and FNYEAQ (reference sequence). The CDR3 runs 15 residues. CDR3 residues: CASSILGGSYNEQFF. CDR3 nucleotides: TGTGCTAGCAGTATCCTAGGCGGCTCCTACAATGAGCAGTTCTTC.

The CDR3 sequence: CASSVRGSYEETQYF. The CDR3 DNA sequence: TGTGCCAGCAGCGTGCGGGGCTCCTATGAAGAGACCCAGTACTTC. The chain carries TRBV7-9 and TRBJ2-5, with a weak D call TRBD2 (6 bases). The CDR3 extends over 15 amino acids. Trimming removed 5 bases from V and 3 bases from J, with 16 bases in between. Germline CDR1 is SEHNR and CDR2 is FQNEAQ (reference sequence).

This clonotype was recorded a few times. The CDR3 DNA reads TGTGCCAGCAGCACCCTCAACAATGAGCAGTTCTTC. This encodes CASSTLNNEQFF. The V and J genes are TRBV7-9 and TRBJ2-1; D remains ambiguous. Germline-derived CDR1 and CDR2 are SEHNR and FQNEAQ (reference sequence). The germline V and J ends were trimmed by 5 bases and 5 bases, with 7 bases remaining between them. This CDR3 contains 12 residues.

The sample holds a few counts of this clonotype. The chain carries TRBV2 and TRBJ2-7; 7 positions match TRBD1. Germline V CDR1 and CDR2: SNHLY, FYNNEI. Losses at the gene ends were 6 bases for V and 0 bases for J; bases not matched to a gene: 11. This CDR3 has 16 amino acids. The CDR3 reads CASSDRGQSYSYEQYF. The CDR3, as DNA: TGTGCCAGCAGCGATCGGGGACAGAGCTACTCCTACGAGCAGTACTTC.

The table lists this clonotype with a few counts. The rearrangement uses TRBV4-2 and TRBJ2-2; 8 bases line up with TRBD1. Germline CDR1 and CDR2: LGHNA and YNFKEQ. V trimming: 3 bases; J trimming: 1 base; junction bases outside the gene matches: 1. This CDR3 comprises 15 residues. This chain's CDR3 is CASSHRGRNTGELFF. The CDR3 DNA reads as TGTGCCAGCAGCCACAGGGGGCGGAACACCGGGGAGCTGTTTTTT.

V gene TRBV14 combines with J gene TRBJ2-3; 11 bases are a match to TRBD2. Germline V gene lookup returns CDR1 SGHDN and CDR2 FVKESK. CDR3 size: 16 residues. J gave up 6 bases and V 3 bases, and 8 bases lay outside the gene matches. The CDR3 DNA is TGTGCCAGCAGCCACCTAGCGGGGGGTCCTCGGGATACGCAGTATTTT. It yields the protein CASSHLAGGPRDTQYF.

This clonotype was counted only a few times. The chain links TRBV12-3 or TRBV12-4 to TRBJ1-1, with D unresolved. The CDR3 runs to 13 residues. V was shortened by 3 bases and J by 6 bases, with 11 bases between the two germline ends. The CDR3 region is CASSFKGGAEAFF. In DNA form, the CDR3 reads TGTGCCAGCAGTTTTAAAGGAGGCGCTGAAGCTTTCTTT.

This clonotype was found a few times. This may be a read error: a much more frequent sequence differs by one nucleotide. As DNA, the CDR3 is TGTGCCAGCTGCCGGACAGGGAACACTGAAGCTTTCTTT. As protein: CASCRTGNTEAFF. J is TRBJ1-1 and V is TRBV6-5, with TRBD1 matching over 7 bases. The CDR3 has 13 residues. V lost 8 bases to trimming and J lost 1 base; unmatched junction nucleotides: 4. Germline V lookup: CDR1 MNHEY, CDR2 SVGAGI.

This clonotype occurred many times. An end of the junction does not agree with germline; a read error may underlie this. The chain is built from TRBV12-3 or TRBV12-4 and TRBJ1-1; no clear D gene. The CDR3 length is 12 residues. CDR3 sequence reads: CASSFRNTEAFF. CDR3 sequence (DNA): TGTGCCAGTAGTTTCAGGAACACTGAAGCTTTCTTT.